One sample yielded the 32 T cell receptor beta chains listed below, sequenced in a study of T-cell reconstitution after alpha-beta-depleted transplantation in children (dated by TCRdb to about 2016). The protocol used for the library was PCR. The run used an Illumina HiSeq 2500. TCR library preparation used molecular barcoding, with unique molecular identifiers applied to normalize quantification of the TCRbeta repertoire. TCRdb ran its own pipeline on the public reads, namely fastp trimming at Q25 and MiXCR clone calling, and kept in-frame beta chains. CDR3 protein duplicates are merged, each entry listing the most common genes and DNA. A total of 530,000 or so distinct CDR3 sequences appear in this sample, more than 20% of them only once. The top ten clonotypes cover around 36% of the sample. Sample treatment or condition, as interpreted from the label and publication: allogeneic hematopoietic cell transplantation with graft depleted of TCRalphabeta T cells and CD19 B cells.

The specimen was PBMCs, collected before TCRalphabeta/CD19-depleted stem cell transplant. The receptor set was obtained from a boy in the first two years of life with Wiskott-Aldrich syndrome, due to receive a stem cell transplant.

This clonotype was observed a handful of times. V and J are TRBV5-1 and TRBJ2-4; 9 bases fit TRBD1. The CDR3 extends over 15 amino acids. Germline V gene data show CDR1 as SGHRS and CDR2 as YFSETQ. After removal of 2 bases from V and 5 bases from J, the junction contained 5 bases not matched to a gene. The DNA for the CDR3 is TGCGCCAGCAGCTTCGAGGGACAGGGTGAAAACATTCAGTACTTC. Amino acids: CASSFEGQGENIQYF.

This clonotype was seen a handful of times. The chain is built from TRBV24-1 and TRBJ2-5; a possible D gene is TRBD1 (6 bases). Germline CDR1 reads KGHDR; CDR2 reads SFDVKD. The V end lost 4 bases, the J end lost 2 bases, and 13 bases lay between the germline ends. CDR3 length: 15 residues. CDR3 amino acids: CATSDAGTPQETQYF. Here the CDR3 DNA reads TGTGCCACCAGTGACGCCGGGACACCTCAAGAGACCCAGTACTTC.

The sample holds a few counts of this clonotype. The J gene is TRBJ2-5, the V gene TRBV12-3 or TRBV12-4, with 9 bases fitting TRBD2. The CDR3 is 18 amino acids. Trimming removed 7 bases from V and 5 bases from J; junction bases left unmatched: 20. The CDR3 loop is CASTRIVVAGARGETQYF. The DNA of the CDR3 is TGTGCCAGCACCCGGATCGTGGTAGCGGGAGCCCGGGGGGAGACCCAGTACTTC.

The J gene is TRBJ2-1, the V gene TRBV7-6; 9 bases align to TRBD2. V shed 1 base and J 9 bases; nucleotides not matched to a gene: 4. The CDR3 spans 14 residues. Germline V gene lookup returns CDR1 SGHVS and CDR2 FNYEAQ. CDR3 bases: TGTGCCAGCAGCTTAGTTGCGGGAGGGTCTGAGCAGTTCTTC. This encodes CASSLVAGGSEQFF. The whole variable domain, remainder taken from reference TRBV7-6 and TRBJ2-1, is GAGVSQSPRYKVTKRGQDVALRCDPISGHVSLYWYRQALGQGPEFLTYFNYEAQQDKSGLPNDRFSAERPEGSISTLTIQRTEQRDSAMYRCASSLVAGGSEQFFGPGTRLTVL.

The V gene is TRBV6-6, the J gene TRBJ2-3; 7 bases are shared with TRBD2. The germline V gene encodes CDR1 MNHNY and CDR2 SVGAGI (reference sequence). The CDR3 runs 13 residues. V trimming: 7 bases; J trimming: 6 bases; junction bases outside the gene matches: 7. CDR3 DNA: TGTGCCAGCAAGGTGGGGGGGAGCGATACGCAGTATTTT. Protein sequence: CASKVGGSDTQYF.

This clonotype occurred a few times. The J gene is TRBJ1-5, the V gene TRBV6-1; TRBD1 is a possible D gene (5 bases). The CDR3 totals 14 residues. The V and J ends lost 6 bases and 3 bases respectively, with 12 bases between them. Germline CDR1 is MNHNS and CDR2 is SASEGT. CDR3 in DNA: TGTGCCAGCAGCGGCCCCGGGACCAATCAGCCCCAGCATTTT. It specifies CASSGPGTNQPQHF.

This clonotype was seen only a few times. V gene TRBV20-1 combines with J gene TRBJ2-1, with 7 bases matching TRBD2. CDR3 size: 13 residues. V was pared by 2 bases and J by 8 bases, with 6 bases of the junction left unmatched. Germline-derived CDR1 and CDR2 are DFQATT and SNEGSKA (reference sequence). CDR3 amino acids: CSARKGGSDEQFF. In DNA form, the CDR3 reads TGCAGTGCTAGAAAGGGCGGGAGCGATGAGCAGTTCTTC.

The chain links TRBV30 to TRBJ2-7; D gene uncertain. The CDR3 has 12 residues. Trimming left V 3 bases short and J 2 bases short, with 8 bases between. The V gene's germline CDR1 is GTSNPN and CDR2 SVGIG (reference sequence). In nucleotides, the CDR3 is TGTGCCTGGAGGAACAGCCCCTACGAGCAGTACTTC. Protein sequence: CAWRNSPYEQYF.

The V gene is TRBV20-1, the J gene TRBJ2-1; D gene uncertain. This CDR3 has 12 amino acids. Germline lookup yields CDR1 DFQATT and CDR2 SNEGSKA (reference sequence). The V and J ends lost 0 bases and 6 bases respectively, with 6 bases between them. CDR3 in DNA: TGCAGTGCTAGAGATTGGCCCAATGAGCAGTTCTTC. This gives the protein CSARDWPNEQFF.

This clonotype has a handful of counts. The chain employs TRBV6-2 or TRBV6-3 and TRBJ2-1, with D hard to call. The CDR3 has 14 residues. Per the germline V gene, CDR1 is MNHEY and CDR2 is SVGEGT. V gave up 2 bases and J gave up 3 bases, with 8 bases separating them. DNA of the CDR3: TGTGCCAGCAGTTACATAGGAGTCTACAATGAGCAGTTCTTC. This codes for CASSYIGVYNEQFF.

This clonotype has a handful of counts. This chain links TRBV7-9 with TRBJ2-1, with TRBD2 matching over 7 bases. This CDR3 contains 13 residues. CDR1 is SEHNR, CDR2 FQNEAQ, per germline (reference sequence). The J segment lost 7 bases and the V segment lost 1 base, leaving 1 base of the junction unmatched. This chain's CDR3 is CASSLEAGNEQFF. In nucleotides, the CDR3 is TGTGCCAGCAGCTTAGAAGCGGGAAATGAGCAGTTCTTC.

The V and J genes are TRBV12-3 or TRBV12-4 and TRBJ2-7, with TRBD2 matching 13 bases. J was trimmed by 3 bases and V by 4 bases; bases with no gene match: 3. The length of the CDR3 is 15 residues. CDR3: CASSSTSGRVYEQYF. The CDR3 bases are TGTGCCAGCAGTTCCACTAGCGGGAGGGTCTACGAGCAGTACTTC.

This clonotype was seen only a few times. The rearrangement links TRBV20-1 to TRBJ2-5, with TRBD2 matching over 10 bases. Germline-derived CDR1 and CDR2 are DFQATT and SNEGSKA (reference sequence). The CDR3 spans 13 residues. V shed 6 bases and J 2 bases; nucleotides not matched to a gene: 3. The CDR3 DNA sequence: TGCAGTGCCCAACTAGCGGGGCAAGAGACCCAGTACTTC. This codes for CSAQLAGQETQYF.

The rearrangement links TRBV6-1 to TRBJ2-5; 10 nucleotides agree with TRBD2. V dropped 7 bases and J dropped 2; count of bases not matched to a gene: 7. Germline lookup yields CDR1 MNHNS and CDR2 SASEGT. The CDR3 extends over 15 amino acids. The CDR3 spells CASNRASGRQETQYF. CDR3 bases: TGTGCCAGCAATCGGGCTAGCGGGAGACAAGAGACCCAGTACTTC.

This clonotype has just a few counts. The chain carries TRBV5-1 and TRBJ2-3; 7 bases are shared with TRBD2. CDR3 size: 15 residues. V dropped 5 bases and J dropped 2; count of bases not matched to a gene: 8. Germline V gene lookup returns CDR1 SGHRS and CDR2 YFSETQ. CDR3 protein: CASSIGGTITDTQYF. The DNA of the CDR3 is TGCGCCAGCAGTATCGGGGGGACCATCACAGATACGCAGTATTTT. The complete variable domain, with remaining parts taken from reference TRBV5-1 and TRBJ2-3, reads KAGVTQTPRYLIKTRGQQVTLSCSPISGHRSVSWYQQTPGQGLQFLFEYFSETQRNKGNFPGRFSGRQFSNSRSEMNVSTLELGDSALYLCASSIGGTITDTQYFGPGTRLTVL.

This clonotype was found a few times. The chain carries TRBV29-1 and TRBJ2-7, with D perhaps TRBD2 (5 bases). Trimming took off 7 bases at V and 3 bases at J, with 13 bases between the two ends. Germline-derived CDR1 and CDR2 are SQVTM and ANQGSEA. This CDR3 is 12 amino acids long. CDR3 sequence reads: CSAGPGDYEQYF. The CDR3 DNA reads as TGCAGCGCTGGCCCCGGGGACTACGAGCAGTACTTC.

The V call is TRBV3-1, the J call TRBJ2-1; the D is unclear. Trimming took off 5 bases at V and 6 bases at J, with 8 bases between the two ends. The CDR3 is 12 amino acids. In germline, CDR1 is LGHDT, CDR2 YNNKEL (reference sequence). The CDR3 is CASSRVGNEQFF. The CDR3 DNA is TGTGCCAGCAGCAGGGTCGGCAATGAGCAGTTCTTC.

CDR3 sequence (DNA): TGTGCCAGCAGCCCCGTCGCCTCTGAGGATCCTGAGCAGTTCTTC. Protein product: CASSPVASEDPEQFF. The rearrangement links TRBV14 to TRBJ2-1; no definite D call. The CDR3 totals 15 residues. Germline V gene data show CDR1 as SGHDN and CDR2 as FVKESK. V lost 4 bases and J lost 9, with 19 bases in between.

The chain carries TRBV12-3 or TRBV12-4 and TRBJ2-7, with 9 positions matching TRBD1. CDR3 length: 14 amino acids. The V and J ends lost 6 bases and 6 bases, in that order; junction bases with no gene match: 9. CDR3 protein: CASRPTGTGLEQYF. CDR3 bases: TGTGCCAGCAGGCCAACCGGGACAGGGCTCGAGCAGTACTTC.

The genes are TRBV20-1 and TRBJ2-7, with 8 positions matching TRBD2. After removal of 3 bases from V and 3 bases from J, the junction contained 4 bases not matched to a gene. Germline V gene data show CDR1 as DFQATT and CDR2 as SNEGSKA (reference sequence). The CDR3 extends over 13 amino acids. The CDR3 loop is CSASGRAVYEQYF. The CDR3 coding sequence is TGCAGTGCTAGCGGGAGGGCCGTCTACGAGCAGTACTTC.

CDR3 in DNA: TGCAGTGCTACTAGCGGGAGGCGAGGAGAGACCCAGTACTTC. Protein sequence: CSATSGRRGETQYF. The chain uses TRBV20-1 and TRBJ2-5; 11 positions agree with TRBD2. The J segment lost 4 bases and the V segment lost 4 bases, leaving 5 bases of the junction unmatched. This CDR3 has 14 amino acids. Looked up from germline, CDR1 is DFQATT and CDR2 is SNEGSKA (reference sequence).

This clonotype has just a few counts. The V call is TRBV9, the J call TRBJ1-5; maybe TRBD1 (6 bases). CDR3 length equals 16 residues. V lost 3 bases to trimming and J lost 2 bases, with 15 bases between them. Germline V gene data show CDR1 as SGDLS and CDR2 as YYNGEE. CDR3 bases: TGTGCCAGCAGCGCCGGGTGGGGGCAGGGCAATCAGCCCCAGCATTTT. Translated: CASSAGWGQGNQPQHF.

This clonotype has at least ten counts. The genes are TRBV3-1 and TRBJ2-5; 8 bases line up with TRBD2. The CDR3 totals 14 residues. The junction had 3 bases not matched to a gene; V was cut back by 2 bases and J by 4 bases. CDR1 LGHDT and CDR2 YNNKEL come from the germline V gene (reference sequence). Here the CDR3 reads CASSQSGSSETQYF. The CDR3 DNA reads TGTGCCAGCAGCCAAAGCGGGAGTTCAGAGACCCAGTACTTC.

The rearrangement joins TRBV12-3 or TRBV12-4 to TRBJ2-1; TRBD2 matches 8 bases. The CDR3 consists of 15 residues. J was trimmed by 8 bases and V by 5 bases; bases with no gene match: 11. Here the CDR3 reads CASSKEAGVLDEQFF. The CDR3 DNA reads TGTGCCAGCAGTAAGGAAGCGGGAGTGCTTGATGAGCAGTTCTTC.

This clonotype was counted between two and nine times. The gene calls are TRBV11-2 and TRBJ2-5, with 8 bases that match TRBD1. J was trimmed by 4 bases and V by 4 bases; bases with no gene match: 11. The CDR3 extends over 16 amino acids. The germline CDR1 and CDR2 sequences are SGHAT and FQNNGV. CDR3 sequence reads: CASSSTGQGWVETQYF. CDR3 nucleotide sequence: TGTGCCAGCAGCTCTACCGGACAGGGATGGGTAGAGACCCAGTACTTC.

This clonotype showed up just a few times. The chain carries TRBV9 and TRBJ2-1; weak D call: TRBD1 (6 bases). The CDR3 has 13 amino acids. The V end lost 1 base, the J end lost 9 bases, and 11 bases lay between the germline ends. Germline CDR1 SGDLS, CDR2 YYNGEE. Written as DNA, the CDR3 is TGTGCCAGCAGCGTAAGGGGGTCGACTGAGCAGTTCTTC. Amino acids: CASSVRGSTEQFF. The full variable domain, in which reference TRBV9 and TRBJ2-1 provide the parts outside the CDR3, is DSGVTQTPKHLITATGQRVTLRCSPRSGDLSVYWYQQSLDQGLQFLIQYYNGEERAKGNILERFSAQQFPDLHSELNLSSLELGDSALYFCASSVRGSTEQFFGPGTRLTVL.

V gene TRBV5-1 combines with J gene TRBJ2-1; 7 nucleotides match TRBD2. This CDR3 has 16 amino acids. The V and J ends lost 2 bases and 0 bases, in that order; junction bases with no gene match: 5. Germline V gives CDR1 SGHRS, CDR2 YFSETQ. The CDR3 coding sequence is TGCGCCAGCAGCTTCGACGGCGGGAGCTCCTACAATGAGCAGTTCTTC. This encodes CASSFDGGSSYNEQFF.

This rearrangement joins TRBV28 to TRBJ2-2; TRBD1 matches at 8 bases. Trimming at V came to 7 bases and at J to 5 bases, leaving 6 bases not matched to a gene. The CDR3 length is 14 residues. In germline, CDR1 is MDHEN, CDR2 SYDVKM. CDR3 loop: CASKSGGGTGELFF. DNA for the CDR3: TGTGCCAGCAAGTCAGGGGGCGGGACCGGGGAGCTGTTTTTT.

This clonotype was recorded a few times. The rearrangement links TRBV30 to TRBJ2-1, with D hard to call. V was trimmed by 0 bases and J by 6 bases, leaving 6 bases between them. This CDR3 contains 12 residues. Germline V CDR1 and CDR2: GTSNPN, SVGIG (reference sequence). The CDR3 sequence is CAWSVDFNEQFF. DNA for the CDR3: TGTGCCTGGAGTGTGGATTTCAATGAGCAGTTCTTC.

The chain recombines TRBV9 with TRBJ2-1, with unresolved D. The CDR3 is made up of 15 amino acids. V lost 0 bases, J lost 8 bases, and 15 bases lay in between. The germline CDR1 and CDR2 sequences are SGDLS and YYNGEE. The CDR3 bases are TGTGCCAGCAGCGTAGGAGTAAAGAGTCCCCATGAGCAGTTCTTC. It translates to CASSVGVKSPHEQFF.

This chain joins TRBV30 and TRBJ1-2; perhaps TRBD1 as D (5 bases). This CDR3 comprises 13 residues. Germline CDR1 reads GTSNPN; CDR2 reads SVGIG (reference sequence). Trimming took 1 base from V and 6 from J, leaving 12 bases between them. DNA for the CDR3: TGTGCCTGGAGTGGGGGAACAGGAGATGGCTACACCTTC. Amino acids: CAWSGGTGDGYTF.

This clonotype has a count of ten or more. The V gene is TRBV12-3 or TRBV12-4, the J gene TRBJ2-6; no clear D. V gave up 8 bases and J gave up 1 base, with 6 bases separating them. CDR3 size: 13 residues. The CDR3 spells CASRNSGANVLTF. The CDR3 nucleotides are TGTGCCAGCCGCAATTCTGGGGCCAACGTCCTGACTTTC.